This T cell receptor (beta chain) was profiled in a study of glioma-infiltrating T cells. Study-level points and caveats: Tissue-blood divergence was below expectation in non-neoplastic patients, above in gliomas. Tissue and blood shared very few CDR3 sequences.

In its sample, this clonotype was seen many times. Its antigen is currently unknown. Using RNA template, CDR3s of TCR alpha and beta were amplified with iRepertoire arm-PCR. For one-step reverse transcription and amplification, 100-400 ng of tissue mRNA or PBMC total RNA was used. TCRdb re-derived calls from the multiplex PCR reads in MiXCR, one entry per CDR3 protein. The table has 45,000 or so distinct CDR3 sequences, around 24% seen once; the top ten hold approximately 6.4%. Germline-derived CDR1 and CDR2 are MDHEN and SYDVKM. Trimming cost V 7 bases and J 4 bases, with 11 bases left between them. The CDR3 has 12 residues.

The chain links TRBV28 to TRBJ2-7; D gene ambiguous. Sequenced: glioma tissue, nonneoplastic brain tissue, or PBMCs (not recorded which). The source is a human donor with low-grade glioma or glioblastoma, undergoing nonglioma brain surgery, or in good health (not recorded which). CDR3 sequence reads: CASILLRYEQYV. The CDR3 bases are TGTGCCAGCATCCTCCTTCGGTACGAGCAGTACGTC.